The 27 T cell receptor beta chains listed next were all sequenced from one sample in a study of response to subunit inactivated influenza vaccine (dated by TCRdb to the late 2010s). The receptor library was made with RT-PCR. Reads for this sample came from an Illumina HiSeq 2500. The public sequencing data were trimmed at Q25 with fastp and processed into clonotypes with MiXCR by TCRdb, which kept only in-frame beta chains. Entries that share a CDR3 protein sequence are merged under the most common genes and DNA. Across this sample there are 860,000 or so distinct CDR3 sequences, with roughly 20% seen only once. Roughly 10% of the sample is held by the ten biggest clonotypes. The material sequenced was PBMCs from blood, taken more than 4 days after vaccination. The source is a man aged 50 to 60 who received an inactivated influenza vaccine. Donor details come from another sample of the same person, matched by shared clones.

The V call is TRBV5-1, the J call TRBJ2-1; 7 bases map to TRBD1. V trimming: 1 base; J trimming: 6 bases; junction bases outside the gene matches: 10. The CDR3 has 16 residues. Germline V CDR1 and CDR2: SGHRS, YFSETQ. As DNA, the CDR3 is TGCGCCAGCAGCTTGACCCACTACAGGGGAAGCAATGAGCAGTTCTTC. As protein: CASSLTHYRGSNEQFF.

Many counts were recorded for this clonotype. The CDR3 spells CSAREVGIQYF. As DNA, the CDR3 is TGCAGTGCTAGAGAGGTTGGCATTCAGTACTTC. The J gene is TRBJ2-4, the V gene TRBV20-1, with D hard to call. Germline V gene sequence: CDR1 DFQATT, CDR2 SNEGSKA (reference sequence). This CDR3 contains 11 residues. The germline V and J ends were trimmed by 0 bases and 9 bases, with 6 bases remaining between them.

This clonotype was seen more than once but under ten times. The rearrangement links TRBV9 to TRBJ2-7, with 10 bases that match TRBD2. The trim removed 0 bases at V and 3 bases at J, leaving 6 bases unmatched. CDR1 is SGDLS, CDR2 YYNGEE, per germline. CDR3 length equals 16 residues. The CDR3 protein is CASSVDSGGSLYEQYF. CDR3 in DNA: TGTGCCAGCAGCGTAGATAGCGGGGGGTCTCTCTACGAGCAGTACTTC.

In nucleotides, the CDR3 is TGTGCCAGCAGTACAAACAGGGCCTCTCAAGAGACCCAGTACTTC. Protein sequence: CASSTNRASQETQYF. The V and J genes are TRBV6-1 and TRBJ2-5, with a tentative D call TRBD1 (6 bases). The V gene lost 5 bases and the J gene lost 2 bases, with 15 bases spanning the gap. Germline V gives CDR1 MNHNS, CDR2 SASEGT. The CDR3 loop spans 15 amino acids.

This clonotype was seen a few times. This chain connects TRBV20-1 to TRBJ2-1; 9 positions match TRBD2. J gave up 0 bases and V 0 bases, and 6 bases lay outside the gene matches. The CDR3 covers 17 residues. The germline V gene encodes CDR1 DFQATT and CDR2 SNEGSKA (reference sequence). In DNA, the CDR3 is TGCAGTGCTAGAGATACTAGCGGGCATCACTCCTACAATGAGCAGTTCTTC. Residues: CSARDTSGHHSYNEQFF.

This clonotype has only a few counts. This sequence joins TRBV7-2 and TRBJ2-3, with D tentatively TRBD1 or TRBD2 (6 bases each). Trimming removed 5 bases at V and 4 bases at J, with 13 bases between. This CDR3 has 14 amino acids. From germline, CDR1 is SGHTA and CDR2 FQGNSA. This CDR3 is CASSPGGGSDTQYF. CDR3 nucleotide sequence: TGTGCCAGCAGCCCCGGAGGGGGTTCAGATACGCAGTATTTT.

In its sample, this clonotype was seen a few times. The DNA of the CDR3 is TGTGCCAGCAGCCTGGGACTAGCGGGAGCGCACTCCTACGAGCAGTACTTC. This sequence encodes CASSLGLAGAHSYEQYF. The chain joins TRBV6-2 or TRBV6-3 to TRBJ2-7; 14 bases are a match to TRBD2. Germline loops: CDR1 MNHEY, CDR2 SVGEGT. Germline trimming cut 6 bases from V and 0 bases from J; bases unmatched to any gene: 7. The CDR3 extends over 17 amino acids.

This clonotype was counted only a few times. The rearrangement uses TRBV7-2 and TRBJ2-1; 9 bases are shared with TRBD1. The length of the CDR3 is 15 residues. CDR1 and CDR2 (germline): SGHTA, FQGNSA. V lost 4 bases to trimming and J lost 4 bases; unmatched junction nucleotides: 5. Here the CDR3 reads CASSSQGAGYNEQFF. Written as DNA, the CDR3 is TGTGCCAGCAGCTCACAGGGGGCGGGTTACAATGAGCAGTTCTTC.

The gene calls are TRBV11-2 and TRBJ2-7; 11 bases agree with TRBD2. Germline V lookup: CDR1 SGHAT, CDR2 FQNNGV. After removal of 5 bases from V and 7 bases from J, the junction contained 25 bases not matched to a gene. There are 20 residues in the CDR3. The CDR3 loop is CASSDFVTDPYSGRAREQYF. The CDR3 DNA reads TGTGCCAGCAGCGATTTTGTAACGGACCCTTATAGCGGGAGGGCCCGTGAGCAGTACTTC. The variable domain in full, completed from reference TRBV11-2 and TRBJ2-7, reads EAGVAQSPRYKIIEKRQSVAFWCNPISGHATLYWYQQILGQGPKLLIQFQNNGVVDDSQLPKDRFSAERLKGVDSTLKIQPAKLEDSAVYLCASSDFVTDPYSGRAREQYFGPGTRLTVT.

The chain links TRBV5-1 to TRBJ2-2; a weak D match, TRBD1 (6 bases). V lost 1 base and J lost 4, with 11 bases in between. The CDR3 runs to 15 residues. Looked up from germline, CDR1 is SGHRS and CDR2 is YFSETQ. Here the CDR3 DNA reads TGCGCCAGCAGCTTGCAGGGGCCAAGCACCGGGGAGCTGTTTTTT. This sequence encodes CASSLQGPSTGELFF.

V is TRBV29-1 and J is TRBJ2-5; D remains unclear. Per the germline V gene, CDR1 is SQVTM and CDR2 is ANQGSEA. The CDR3 is made up of 15 amino acids. Trimming cost V 0 bases and J 4 bases, with 15 bases left between them. The CDR3 region has the DNA TGCAGCGTTGAAGAGCGCGGTGTTGGCGGAGAGACCCAGTACTTC. Its translation: CSVEERGVGGETQYF.

J is TRBJ2-7 and V is TRBV4-1, with D possibly TRBD1 on 5 matching bases. The CDR3 is 15 amino acids. The V end lost 2 bases, the J end lost 2 bases, and 13 bases lay between the germline ends. CDR1 and CDR2 from the germline V gene are MGHRA and YSYEKL. The CDR3 DNA follows: TGCGCCAGCAGCCAATACCTAGACAGCACCTACGAGCAGTACTTC. Translation gives CASSQYLDSTYEQYF.

The genes are TRBV20-1 and TRBJ2-2, with 9 nucleotides matching TRBD2. In germline, CDR1 is DFQATT, CDR2 SNEGSKA (reference sequence). This CDR3 is built from 14 residues. The trim removed 5 bases at V and 1 base at J, leaving 2 bases unmatched. The DNA of the CDR3 is TGCAGTGCTCCGCGGGGGGGGAACACCGGGGAGCTGTTTTTT. Its translation: CSAPRGGNTGELFF.

The chain joins TRBV20-1 to TRBJ1-6; a possible D gene is TRBD1 (5 bases). This CDR3 region has 14 residues. Germline assignment: CDR1 DFQATT and CDR2 SNEGSKA (reference sequence). V lost 2 bases and J 7 bases, leaving 12 bases between the germline ends. CDR3 in DNA: TGCAGTGCTAGAATAAGGGACGGCAATTCACCCCTCCACTTT. It specifies CSARIRDGNSPLHF.

V usage is TRBV6-5 and J usage is TRBJ2-2, with TRBD2 matching over 7 bases. CDR3 length: 16 residues. Germline V lookup: CDR1 MNHEY, CDR2 SVGAGI. With V trimmed by 4 bases and J by 0 bases, 5 bases remained unmatched. CDR3 nucleotides: TGTGCCAGCAGTTGGGCTAGCGGTGCGAACACCGGGGAGCTGTTTTTT. The encoded protein is CASSWASGANTGELFF.

V is TRBV11-1 and J is TRBJ2-7; the match to TRBD2 covers 7 bases. From germline, CDR1 is SGHAT and CDR2 FQDESV (reference sequence). The J segment lost 4 bases and the V segment lost 1 base, leaving 22 bases of the junction unmatched. This CDR3 contains 20 residues. The CDR3 loop reads CASSLGGALVEAGKRYEQYF. Here the CDR3 DNA reads TGTGCCAGCAGCTTAGGGGGTGCCTTGGTTGAAGCGGGGAAAAGATACGAGCAGTACTTC.

The table lists this clonotype with a few counts. J is TRBJ2-1 and V is TRBV2; D remains unclear. This CDR3 is 17 amino acids long. CDR1 and CDR2 from the germline V gene are SNHLY and FYNNEI. Trimming took 1 base from V and 2 from J, leaving 15 bases between them. The CDR3 region has the DNA TGTGCCAGCAGTGAAGGGGTAGGGCGTCTGCCCTACAATGAGCAGTTCTTC. Its protein is CASSEGVGRLPYNEQFF.

The V gene is TRBV6-5, the J gene TRBJ2-3; no clear D gene. V lost 0 bases and J 6 bases, leaving 10 bases between the germline ends. CDR1 MNHEY and CDR2 SVGAGI come from the germline V gene. There are 14 residues in the CDR3. The CDR3, as DNA: TGTGCCAGCAGTTACTCTCCCCACTCGGATACGCAGTATTTT. As protein: CASSYSPHSDTQYF.

This chain connects TRBV7-6 to TRBJ2-1, with 9 bases that match TRBD2. Looked up from germline, CDR1 is SGHVS and CDR2 is FNYEAQ. This CDR3 has 15 amino acids. The trim removed 5 bases at V and 7 bases at J, leaving 9 bases unmatched. In nucleotides, the CDR3 is TGTGCCAGCAGCCCAAGCGGGAGGAGCTTAAATGAGCAGTTCTTC. This codes for CASSPSGRSLNEQFF.

In its sample, this clonotype was seen many times. CDR3 region: CSAGGSSYNEQFF. In DNA, the CDR3 is TGCAGTGCTGGGGGGAGCTCCTACAATGAGCAGTTCTTC. This sequence joins TRBV20-1 and TRBJ2-1, with D possibly TRBD2 on 6 matching bases. The CDR3 totals 13 residues. Per the germline V gene, CDR1 is DFQATT and CDR2 is SNEGSKA (reference sequence). Trimming cost V 5 bases and J 0 bases, with 8 bases left between them.

There are a few counts of this clonotype. The genes are TRBV5-1 and TRBJ1-2; 8 bases are shared with TRBD1. The germline V gene encodes CDR1 SGHRS and CDR2 YFSETQ. There are 16 residues in the CDR3. V shed 3 bases, J shed 6 bases, and the junction held 13 bases outside the gene matches. CDR3 DNA sequence: TGCGCCAGCAGCTCCGAACTTACCGGGACAGGTGATGGCTACACCTTC. Encoded protein: CASSSELTGTGDGYTF.

This clonotype was counted many times. The rearrangement joins TRBV4-2 to TRBJ2-5; 7 bases align to TRBD1. CDR1 is LGHNA and CDR2 is YNFKEQ in the germline V gene. With 1 base clipped from V and 3 bases from J, the junction kept 2 bases outside the gene matches. CDR3 length: 14 residues. In nucleotides, the CDR3 is TGTGCCAGCAGCCAAGTGGGGACAGAAGAGACCCAGTACTTC. It yields the protein CASSQVGTEETQYF.

This clonotype was seen more than once but under ten times. V and J are TRBV20-1 and TRBJ2-1, with 10 nucleotides matching TRBD2. Trimming cost V 5 bases and J 10 bases; bases outside gene matches: 17. The germline V gene has CDR1 DFQATT and CDR2 SNEGSKA (reference sequence). The length of the CDR3 is 16 residues. CDR3 coding DNA: TGCAGTGCTCCAAGAGCCGCTAGCGGGAGAAGGAGGGAGCAGTTCTTC. Its protein is CSAPRAASGRRREQFF.

The V gene is TRBV5-5, the J gene TRBJ2-7, with D perhaps assigned TRBD1 or TRBD2 (5 bases each). Trimming pared 1 base from V and 2 bases from J, leaving 16 bases between. The CDR3 is made up of 16 amino acids. Germline values: CDR1 SGHKS, CDR2 YYEKEE (reference sequence). The CDR3 sequence: CASSLTGGELAYEQYF. In DNA form, the CDR3 reads TGTGCCAGCAGCTTGACTGGGGGAGAGCTTGCCTACGAGCAGTACTTC.

This clonotype has more than one count but fewer than ten. The chain couples TRBV6-1 to TRBJ1-6, with D unclear. Trimming shortened V by 10 bases and J by 4 bases, and 17 bases separated the two germline ends. The germline gives CDR1 MNHNS, CDR2 SASEGT. The CDR3 sequence is 15 residues long. The CDR3 coding sequence is TGTGCCACCTGCGTGAATCAGCCTTATAATTCACCCCTCCACTTT. Amino acid sequence: CATCVNQPYNSPLHF.

This chain links TRBV20-1 with TRBJ2-7; TRBD1 aligns across 10 bases. The germline V gene encodes CDR1 DFQATT and CDR2 SNEGSKA (reference sequence). The CDR3 is 15 residues long. With 4 bases clipped from V and 1 base from J, the junction kept 7 bases outside the gene matches. The CDR3 DNA sequence: TGCAGTGCTACGACAGGGGGCGGCGGTTCCTACGAGCAGTACTTC. Translating gives CSATTGGGGSYEQYF.

The chain carries TRBV6-2 or TRBV6-3 and TRBJ2-7, with 13 bases identical to TRBD2. Germline V gene lookup returns CDR1 MNHEY and CDR2 SVGEGT. The V and J ends lost 5 bases and 6 bases, in that order; junction bases with no gene match: 10. The CDR3 covers 16 residues. CDR3 amino acids: CASSATGTSGTGEQYF. CDR3 in DNA: TGTGCCAGCAGTGCAACCGGGACTAGCGGGACGGGCGAGCAGTACTTC.